What follows is one TCR beta chain and its context. The length of the CDR3 is 15 residues. CDR1 and CDR2 from the germline V gene are MDHEN and SYDVKM. The junction had 7 bases not matched to a gene; V was cut back by 5 bases and J by 4 bases. This specimen comes from a study of cytomegalovirus exposure and HLA in healthy donors. The PCR employed 60 Vbeta primers together with 13 Jbeta primers. The method was immunoSEQ multiplex PCR; TCRdb's version includes in-frame clones alone and lacks a portion of them. The sample lists around 140,000 clones, 70% to 85% occurring once. This rearrangement joins TRBV28 to TRBJ2-2; TRBD1 agrees at 7 bases. The origin of this receptor is a man aged 25 to 45 in good health and CMV-seropositive. The sample taken for sequencing was PBMCs. This CDR3 is CASSRQGSATGELFF. Written as DNA, the CDR3 is TGTGCCAGCAGTAGACAGGGTTCTGCCACCGGGGAGCTGTTTTTT.